This T cell receptor (beta chain) was captured by sequencing in a study of shared clonotypes between healthy human individuals. Turning to the study itself: Researchers assigned three CD4 naive, three CD4 memory, two CD8 naive and one CD8 memory plate to each donor. Study-level points and caveats: Compared with clonotypes that all four donors shared, non-shared clonotypes had lower generation probabilities.

Concerning this clone: No antigen is known for it. The same CDR3 arises from other DNA sequences in this sample as well.

CDR3 length equals 13 residues. Trimming stripped 1 base from V and 3 bases from J, with 7 bases between. Germline V gene lookup returns CDR1 SEHNR and CDR2 FQNEAQ (reference sequence). CD45RO-negative CD8 cells positively selected for CCR7 made up the naive population, which excluded terminally differentiated effector memory CD45RA+ cells. The deep-level immunoSEQ assay was used. Some clones are missing from TCRdb's copy, which holds only in-frame ones; the method was immunoSEQ multiplex PCR. Among around 2.1 million clones listed, under 95% were seen once. The sample was naive CD8+ T cells from PBMCs. The receptor was derived from a man younger than 35 in good health. Some clones in this sample may be carry-over from other donors' samples. This chain links TRBV7-9 with TRBJ2-7; D not resolved. The CDR3 DNA reads as TGTGCCAGCAGCTTAGTTCTGGGCTACGAGCAGTACTTC. Protein sequence: CASSLVLGYEQYF.